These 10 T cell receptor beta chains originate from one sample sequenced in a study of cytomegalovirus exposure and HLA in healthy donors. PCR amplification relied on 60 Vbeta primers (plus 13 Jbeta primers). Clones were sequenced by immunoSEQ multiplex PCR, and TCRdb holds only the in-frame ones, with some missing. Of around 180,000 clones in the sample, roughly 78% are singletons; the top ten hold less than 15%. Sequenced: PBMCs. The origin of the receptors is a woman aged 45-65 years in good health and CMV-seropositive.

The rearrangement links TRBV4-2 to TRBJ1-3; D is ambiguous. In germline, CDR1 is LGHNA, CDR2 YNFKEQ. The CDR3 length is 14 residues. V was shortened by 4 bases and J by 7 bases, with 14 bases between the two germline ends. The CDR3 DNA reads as TGTGCCAGCAGCCCTTATTTACACGGGAACACCATATATTTT. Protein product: CASSPYLHGNTIYF.

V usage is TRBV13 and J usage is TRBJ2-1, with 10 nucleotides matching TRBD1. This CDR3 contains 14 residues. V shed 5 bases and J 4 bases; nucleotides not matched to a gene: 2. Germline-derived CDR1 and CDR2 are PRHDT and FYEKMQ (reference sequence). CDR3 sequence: CASSPGQGYNEQFF. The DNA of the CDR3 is TGTGCCAGCAGCCCGGGACAGGGGTACAATGAGCAGTTCTTC.

The CDR3 coding sequence is TGTGCCAGCAGCAAAAGGGGGCCCGACTACGAGCAGTACTTC. This gives the protein CASSKRGPDYEQYF. V is TRBV9 and J is TRBJ2-7, with 7 bases fitting TRBD1. V shed 4 bases, J shed 3 bases, and the junction held 7 bases outside the gene matches. The CDR3 runs to 14 residues. Germline CDR1 and CDR2: SGDLS and YYNGEE.

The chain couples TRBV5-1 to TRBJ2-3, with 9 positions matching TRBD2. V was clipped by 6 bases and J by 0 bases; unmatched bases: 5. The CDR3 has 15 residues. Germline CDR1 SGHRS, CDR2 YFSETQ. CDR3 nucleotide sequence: TGCGCCAGCAAGCGGGGGGACGGAAGCACAGATACGCAGTATTTT. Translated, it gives CASKRGDGSTDTQYF.

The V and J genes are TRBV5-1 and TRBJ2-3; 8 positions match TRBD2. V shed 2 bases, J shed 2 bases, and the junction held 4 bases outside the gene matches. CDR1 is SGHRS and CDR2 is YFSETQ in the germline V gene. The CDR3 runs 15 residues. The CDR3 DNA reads TGCGCCAGCAGCTTTAGCGGGACATTCACAGATACGCAGTATTTT. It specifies CASSFSGTFTDTQYF.

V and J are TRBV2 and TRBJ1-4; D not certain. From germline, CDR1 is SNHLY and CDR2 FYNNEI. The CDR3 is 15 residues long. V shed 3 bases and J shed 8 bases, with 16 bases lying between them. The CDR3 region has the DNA TGTGCCAGCAGTGACCCTCCCCGGGAGGAAGAAAAACTGTTTTTT. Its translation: CASSDPPREEEKLFF.

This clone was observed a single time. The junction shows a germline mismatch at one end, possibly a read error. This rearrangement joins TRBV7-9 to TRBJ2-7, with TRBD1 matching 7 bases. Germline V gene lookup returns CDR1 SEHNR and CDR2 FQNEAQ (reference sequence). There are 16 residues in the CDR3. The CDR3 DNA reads TGTTCCAGCAGCTTAGCGCATGGGGACAGCTCCTACGAGCAGTACTTC. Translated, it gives CSSSLAHGDSSYEQYF.

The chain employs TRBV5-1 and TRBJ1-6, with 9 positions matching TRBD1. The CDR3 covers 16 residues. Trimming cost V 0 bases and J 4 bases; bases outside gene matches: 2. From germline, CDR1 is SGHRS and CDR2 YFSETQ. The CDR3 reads CASSLAGTGYNSPLHF. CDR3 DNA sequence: TGCGCCAGCAGCTTGGCCGGGACAGGGTATAATTCACCCCTCCACTTT.

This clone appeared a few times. The CDR3 nucleotides read TGTGCCAGCAGGACTACCGGGACAGCGGTTAATTCACCCCTCCACTTT. It is translated as CASRTTGTAVNSPLHF. The chain uses TRBV27 and TRBJ1-6, with 7 bases fitting TRBD1. Trimming at V came to 6 bases and at J to 6 bases, leaving 11 bases not matched to a gene. Per germline, CDR1 MNHEY and CDR2 SMNVEV (reference sequence). This CDR3 is 16 amino acids long.

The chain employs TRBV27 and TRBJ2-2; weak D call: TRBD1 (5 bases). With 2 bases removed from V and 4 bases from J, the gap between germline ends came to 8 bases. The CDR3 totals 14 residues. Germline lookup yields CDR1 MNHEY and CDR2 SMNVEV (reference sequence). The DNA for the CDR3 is TGTGCCAGCAGTTTAGGCAGGGCCACCGGGGAGCTGTTTTTT. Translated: CASSLGRATGELFF.